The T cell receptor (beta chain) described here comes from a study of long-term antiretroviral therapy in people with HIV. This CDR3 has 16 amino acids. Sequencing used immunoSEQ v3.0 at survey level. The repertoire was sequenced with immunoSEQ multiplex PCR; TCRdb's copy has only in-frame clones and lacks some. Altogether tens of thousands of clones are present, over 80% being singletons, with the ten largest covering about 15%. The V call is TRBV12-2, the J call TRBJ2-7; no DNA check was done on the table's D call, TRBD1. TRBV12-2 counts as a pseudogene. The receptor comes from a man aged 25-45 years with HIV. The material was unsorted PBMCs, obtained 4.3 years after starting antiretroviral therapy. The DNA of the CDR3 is TGTGCAAGTCGCCACCCCCCTAGGGACAGATCCTACGAGCAGTACTTC. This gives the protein CASRHPPRDRSYEQYF.